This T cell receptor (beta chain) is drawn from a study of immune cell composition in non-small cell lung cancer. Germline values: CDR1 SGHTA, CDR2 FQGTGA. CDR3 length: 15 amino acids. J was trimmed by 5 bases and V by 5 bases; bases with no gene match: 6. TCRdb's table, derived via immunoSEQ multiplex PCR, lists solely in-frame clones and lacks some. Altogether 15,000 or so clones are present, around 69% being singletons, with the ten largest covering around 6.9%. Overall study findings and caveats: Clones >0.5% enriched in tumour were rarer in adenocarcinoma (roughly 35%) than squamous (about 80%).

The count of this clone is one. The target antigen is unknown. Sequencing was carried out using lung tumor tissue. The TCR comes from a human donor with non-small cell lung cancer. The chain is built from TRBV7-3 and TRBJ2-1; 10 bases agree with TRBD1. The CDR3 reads CASSNDRGHHNEQFF. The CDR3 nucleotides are TGTGCCAGCAGCAACGACAGGGGGCACCACAATGAGCAGTTCTTC. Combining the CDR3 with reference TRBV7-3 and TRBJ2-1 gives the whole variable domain GAGVSQTPSNKVTEKGKYVELRCDPISGHTALYWYRQSLGQGPEFLIYFQGTGAADDSGLPNDRFFAVRPEGSVSTLKIQRTERGDSAVYLCASSNDRGHHNEQFFGPGTRLTVL.